The 22 T cell receptor beta chains listed next were all sequenced from one sample in a study of blood T cell repertoires in COVID-19. The assay was immunoSEQ multiplex PCR, and TCRdb's table has in-frame clones only and misses some. The sample consists of about 220,000 clones, approximately 84% of them appearing once. The sample comprised PBMCs or T cells enriched from blood (not recorded which). The origin of the receptors is a man aged 35-49 years who had recovered from COVID-19.

This clone showed up just once. This rearrangement joins TRBV3-1 (or the pseudogene TRBV3-2) to TRBJ2-7; 13 bases map to TRBD2. From germline, CDR1 is LGHDT and CDR2 YNNKEL (reference sequence). V lost 8 bases to trimming and J lost 6 bases; unmatched junction nucleotides: 1. This CDR3 is built from 12 residues. CDR3 coding DNA: TGTGCCAGCCGACTAGCGGGAGGCGAGCAGTACTTC. Its protein is CASRLAGGEQYF.

The J gene is TRBJ1-2, the V gene TRBV3-1 (or the pseudogene TRBV3-2), with 12 bases fitting TRBD1. J gave up 8 bases and V 10 bases, and 14 bases lay outside the gene matches. Germline CDR1 LGHDT, CDR2 YNNKEL (reference sequence). The CDR3 runs to 15 residues. The CDR3 bases are TGTGCCACCCATCCGGGGGGACAGGGGGCTGAGGGCTACACCTTC. Translating gives CATHPGGQGAEGYTF.

This clone was picked up a small number of times. The CDR3 nucleotides read TGTGCCAGCAGCCCCCGGGACAGGGGTGGCTACACCTTC. This translates into CASSPRDRGGYTF. The chain is built from TRBV3-1 (or the pseudogene TRBV3-2) and TRBJ1-2; 10 positions match TRBD1. The CDR3 extends over 13 amino acids. The ends lost 4 bases at V and 7 bases at J; junction bases unmatched: 3. Germline loops: CDR1 LGHDT, CDR2 YNNKEL (reference sequence).

This chain uses TRBV14 with TRBJ1-6; no clear D. Germline CDR1 SGHDN, CDR2 FVKESK. CDR3 size: 16 residues. V was cut by 2 bases and J by 0 bases, with 8 bases left in between. The CDR3: CASSQSWSSYNSPLHF. The CDR3 coding sequence is TGTGCCAGCAGCCAAAGCTGGAGCTCCTATAATTCACCCCTCCACTTT.

The chain couples TRBV2 to TRBJ1-4; unclear D gene. The V gene's germline CDR1 is SNHLY and CDR2 FYNNEI. The CDR3 has 13 residues. Deletions cut 8 bases from V and 1 base from J, with 8 bases between. CDR3 nucleotides: TGTGCCAGCGTTCGGGGAACTAATGAAAAACTGTTTTTT. Residues: CASVRGTNEKLFF.

This clone was picked up a small number of times. The chain employs TRBV30 and TRBJ2-2; D is possibly TRBD2 (5 bases). V lost 0 bases and J lost 4, with 12 bases in between. The CDR3 sequence is 15 residues long. Germline V lookup: CDR1 GTSNPN, CDR2 SVGIG (reference sequence). The CDR3 coding sequence is TGTGCCTGGAGTGTACTCGAGGGTAGCACCGGGGAGCTGTTTTTT. Translation gives CAWSVLEGSTGELFF.

The chain has TRBV14 and TRBJ1-1; TRBD1 aligns across 8 bases. The CDR3 is 13 residues long. V trimming: 6 bases; J trimming: 6 bases; junction bases outside the gene matches: 6. Germline values: CDR1 SGHDN, CDR2 FVKESK. The CDR3 nucleotides are TGTGCCAGCAGACGCCAGGGGGCCCCTGAAGCTTTCTTT. Amino acid sequence: CASRRQGAPEAFF.

This rearrangement joins TRBV29-1 to TRBJ1-5; D perhaps matches TRBD1 (5 bases). The CDR3 extends over 13 amino acids. The V gene's germline CDR1 is SQVTM and CDR2 ANQGSEA. The V and J ends lost 6 bases and 0 bases respectively, with 9 bases between them. The CDR3 bases are TGCAGCGTATCCGGGGGTAGCAATCAGCCCCAGCATTTT. Encoded protein: CSVSGGSNQPQHF.

This chain uses TRBV7-9 with TRBJ1-6; no firm D call. Germline V gives CDR1 SEHNR, CDR2 FQNEAQ (reference sequence). The CDR3 sequence is 16 residues long. V was cut by 4 bases and J by 0 bases, with 10 bases left in between. The CDR3 protein is CASSYGDPSYNSPLHF. CDR3 nucleotides: TGTGCCAGCAGCTACGGGGATCCCTCCTATAATTCACCCCTCCACTTT.

The rearrangement links TRBV7-3 to TRBJ1-1; 8 bases fit TRBD1. The CDR3 length is 12 residues. V lost 5 bases to trimming and J lost 5 bases; unmatched junction nucleotides: 1. The germline V gene encodes CDR1 SGHTA and CDR2 FQGTGA. The CDR3 DNA is TGTGCCAGCAGCAACAGGGGGACTGAAGCTTTCTTT. Translating it yields CASSNRGTEAFF. Drawing the rest from reference TRBV7-3 and TRBJ1-1, the complete variable domain is GAGVSQTPSNKVTEKGKYVELRCDPISGHTALYWYRQSLGQGPEFLIYFQGTGAADDSGLPNDRFFAVRPEGSVSTLKIQRTERGDSAVYLCASSNRGTEAFFGQGTRLTVV.

There are a few counts of this clone. The chain couples TRBV28 to TRBJ1-5; D call uncertain. The CDR3 runs to 15 residues. The germline gives CDR1 MDHEN, CDR2 SYDVKM. The V end was cut by 3 bases, the J end by 5 bases, with 14 bases between. As DNA, the CDR3 is TGTGCCAGCAGTTTTTCAGGCCACTTTGATCAGCCCCAGCATTTT. This translates into CASSFSGHFDQPQHF.

This rearrangement joins TRBV2 to TRBJ2-7; 9 nucleotides line up with TRBD2. This CDR3 spans 15 amino acids. Trimming removed 3 bases from V and 3 bases from J; junction bases left unmatched: 6. CDR1 and CDR2 from the germline V gene are SNHLY and FYNNEI. In nucleotides, the CDR3 is TGTGCCAGCAGTGATTCGACTAGCGGTCACTACGAGCAGTACTTC. Translation gives CASSDSTSGHYEQYF. The full variable domain, in which reference TRBV2 and TRBJ2-7 provide the parts outside the CDR3, is EPEVTQTPSHQVTQMGQEVILRCVPISNHLYFYWYRQILGQKVEFLVSFYNNEISEKSEIFDDQFSVERPDGSNFTLKIRSTKLEDSAMYFCASSDSTSGHYEQYFGPGTRLTVT.

This sequence joins TRBV29-1 and TRBJ1-5; 7 bases line up with TRBD1. This CDR3 contains 12 residues. Trimming took 6 bases from V and 3 from J; bases not matched to a gene: 2. CDR1 is SQVTM and CDR2 is ANQGSEA in the germline V gene. CDR3 amino acids: CSVGQFNQPQHF. The CDR3 coding sequence is TGCAGCGTGGGACAGTTCAATCAGCCCCAGCATTTT.

This clone was detected only once. The rearrangement links TRBV24-1 to TRBJ2-7, with D uncertain. V lost 4 bases and J 3 bases, leaving 12 bases between the germline ends. CDR3 length: 14 residues. Germline V gene data show CDR1 as KGHDR and CDR2 as SFDVKD. DNA for the CDR3: TGTGCCACCAGTGAATCCGGGTCCCTCTACGAGCAGTACTTC. Translating it yields CATSESGSLYEQYF.

The gene calls are TRBV2 and TRBJ1-5, with a weak D call TRBD1 (6 bases). The germline V gene encodes CDR1 SNHLY and CDR2 FYNNEI. The length of the CDR3 is 13 residues. V lost 2 bases and J lost 10, with 12 bases in between. The CDR3 region is CASSETGRGPQHF. CDR3 in DNA: TGTGCCAGCAGTGAAACAGGGAGAGGTCCCCAGCATTTT.

This sequence joins TRBV18 and TRBJ1-5; TRBD1 agrees at 7 bases. With V trimmed by 3 bases and J by 7 bases, 6 bases remained unmatched. The CDR3 runs 14 residues. CDR1 is KGHSH and CDR2 is LQKENI in the germline V gene. CDR3: CASSPETGKQPQHF. CDR3 coding DNA: TGTGCCAGCTCACCGGAGACAGGGAAACAGCCCCAGCATTTT.

J is TRBJ2-2 and V is TRBV5-1; 7 bases fit TRBD1. Germline-derived CDR1 and CDR2 are SGHRS and YFSETQ. The CDR3 extends over 16 amino acids. The trim removed 6 bases at V and 2 bases at J, leaving 10 bases unmatched. This chain's CDR3 is CASTPTTGPNTGELFF. CDR3 DNA: TGCGCCAGCACCCCCACGACAGGGCCTAACACCGGGGAGCTGTTTTTT.

The V and J genes are TRBV5-1 and TRBJ1-4; 9 bases map to TRBD1. After removal of 4 bases from V and 8 bases from J, the junction contained 6 bases not matched to a gene. The CDR3 has 14 residues. Germline loops: CDR1 SGHRS, CDR2 YFSETQ. The DNA for the CDR3 is TGCGCCAGCAGCGAACAGGGGGCCGAGGAAAAACTGTTTTTT. It encodes CASSEQGAEEKLFF.

This clone occurred once. The rearrangement links TRBV19 to TRBJ2-7, with D hard to call. There are 13 residues in the CDR3. The V gene's germline CDR1 is LNHDA and CDR2 SQIVND (reference sequence). V lost 5 bases to trimming and J lost 7 bases, with 15 bases between them. The CDR3 bases are TGTGCCAGTAGTTCCCGAAGAGCTCGGGAGCAGTACTTC. Its protein product is CASSSRRAREQYF.

The rearrangement joins TRBV7-9 to TRBJ1-3; 8 positions match TRBD1. V shed 6 bases and J 4 bases; nucleotides not matched to a gene: 11. CDR3 size: 16 residues. The germline V gene encodes CDR1 SEHNR and CDR2 FQNEAQ (reference sequence). The CDR3 DNA is TGTGCCAGCAGTGACTGGGCAGGGGGCTCCGGAAACACCATATATTTT. It yields the protein CASSDWAGGSGNTIYF.

The genes are TRBV28 and TRBJ2-7, with 7 nucleotides matching TRBD1. The CDR3 runs 14 residues. Germline V lookup: CDR1 MDHEN, CDR2 SYDVKM. Unmatched junction bases numbered 12, after V lost 8 bases and J lost 5 bases. The CDR3 region is CASLPRTGSNEQYF. DNA for the CDR3: TGTGCCAGCCTGCCTCGGACAGGTTCCAACGAGCAGTACTTC. Variable domain in full (rest from reference TRBV28 and TRBJ2-7): DVKVTQSSRYLVKRTGEKVFLECVQDMDHENMFWYRQDPGLGLRLIYFSYDVKMKEKGDIPEGYSVSREKKERFSLILESASTNQTSMYLCASLPRTGSNEQYFGPGTRLTVT.

This chain uses TRBV2 with TRBJ1-2; 12 bases are shared with TRBD1. Germline CDR1 reads SNHLY; CDR2 reads FYNNEI. The CDR3 consists of 14 residues. Trimming took 5 bases from V and 8 from J; bases not matched to a gene: 6. The CDR3 sequence: CASSPGQGAQGYTF. Here the CDR3 DNA reads TGTGCCAGCAGTCCGGGACAGGGGGCCCAGGGCTACACCTTC. The variable domain in full, completed from reference TRBV2 and TRBJ1-2, reads EPEVTQTPSHQVTQMGQEVILRCVPISNHLYFYWYRQILGQKVEFLVSFYNNEISEKSEIFDDQFSVERPDGSNFTLKIRSTKLEDSAMYFCASSPGQGAQGYTFGSGTRLTVV.